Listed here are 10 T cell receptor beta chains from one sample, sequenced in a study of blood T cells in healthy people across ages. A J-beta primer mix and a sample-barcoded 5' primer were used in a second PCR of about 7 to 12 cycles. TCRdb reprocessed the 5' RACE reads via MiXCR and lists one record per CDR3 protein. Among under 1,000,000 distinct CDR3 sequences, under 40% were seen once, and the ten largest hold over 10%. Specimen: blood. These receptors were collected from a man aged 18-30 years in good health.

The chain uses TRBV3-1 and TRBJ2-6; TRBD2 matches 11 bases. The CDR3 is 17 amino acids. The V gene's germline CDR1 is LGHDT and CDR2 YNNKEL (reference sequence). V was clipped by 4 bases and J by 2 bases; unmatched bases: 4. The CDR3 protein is CASSPLAGETGANVLTF. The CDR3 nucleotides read TGTGCCAGCAGCCCACTAGCGGGGGAGACTGGGGCCAACGTCCTGACTTTC.

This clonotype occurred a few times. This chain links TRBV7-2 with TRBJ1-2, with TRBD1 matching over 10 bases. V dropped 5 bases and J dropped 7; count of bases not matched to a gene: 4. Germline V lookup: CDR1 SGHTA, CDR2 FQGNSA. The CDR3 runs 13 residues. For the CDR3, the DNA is TGTGCCAGCAGCACGGGACAGGGGATTGGCTACACCTTC. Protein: CASSTGQGIGYTF.

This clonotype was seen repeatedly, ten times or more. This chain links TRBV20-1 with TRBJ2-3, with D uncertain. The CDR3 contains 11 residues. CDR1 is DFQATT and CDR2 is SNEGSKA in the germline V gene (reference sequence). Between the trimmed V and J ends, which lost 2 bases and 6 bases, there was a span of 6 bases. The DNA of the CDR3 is TGCAGTGCTAGACCCGAGGATACGCAGTATTTT. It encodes CSARPEDTQYF.

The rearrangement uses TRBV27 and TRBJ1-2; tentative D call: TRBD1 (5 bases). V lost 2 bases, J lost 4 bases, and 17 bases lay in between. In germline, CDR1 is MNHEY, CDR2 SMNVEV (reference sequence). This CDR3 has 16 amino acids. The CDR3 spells CASSLGGQGSGYGYTF. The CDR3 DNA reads TGTGCCAGCAGTTTAGGGGGTCAGGGATCCGGCTATGGCTACACCTTC.

The CDR3 coding sequence is TGTGCCAGCAAGGGGGCGGGGGGTGGAAAGACCCAGTACTTC. This sequence encodes CASKGAGGGKTQYF. The chain employs TRBV27 and TRBJ2-5; a possible D gene is TRBD2 (8 bases). This CDR3 is built from 14 residues. Germline V CDR1 and CDR2: MNHEY, SMNVEV (reference sequence). The V gene lost 7 bases and the J gene lost 6 bases, with 18 bases spanning the gap.

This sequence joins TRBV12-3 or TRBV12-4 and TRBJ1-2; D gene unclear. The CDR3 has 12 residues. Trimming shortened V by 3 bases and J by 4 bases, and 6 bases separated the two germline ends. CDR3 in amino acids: CASSFPPYGYTF. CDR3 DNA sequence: TGTGCCAGCAGTTTTCCCCCCTATGGCTACACCTTC.

The DNA of the CDR3 is TGTGCCAGCAGTCCTAACCGCCGACACAGTAGGATCAATCAGCCCCAGCATTTT. This gives the protein CASSPNRRHSRINQPQHF. The chain has TRBV12-3 or TRBV12-4 and TRBJ1-5; D call uncertain. The V end was cut by 5 bases, the J end by 3 bases, with 23 bases between. The CDR3 consists of 18 residues.

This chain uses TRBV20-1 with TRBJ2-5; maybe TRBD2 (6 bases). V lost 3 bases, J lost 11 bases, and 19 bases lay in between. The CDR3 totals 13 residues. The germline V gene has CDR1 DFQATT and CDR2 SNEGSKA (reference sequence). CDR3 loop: CSASRPRGNEQYF. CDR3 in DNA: TGCAGTGCTAGTCGCCCTCGGGGGAATGAGCAGTACTTC.

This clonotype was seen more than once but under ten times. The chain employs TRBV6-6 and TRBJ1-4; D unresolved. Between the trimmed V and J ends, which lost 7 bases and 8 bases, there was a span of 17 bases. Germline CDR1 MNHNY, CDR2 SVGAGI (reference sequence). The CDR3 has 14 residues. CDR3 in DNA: TGTGCCAGCACCCTAGGAGACCCGGGCGAAAAACTGTTTTTT. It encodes CASTLGDPGEKLFF.

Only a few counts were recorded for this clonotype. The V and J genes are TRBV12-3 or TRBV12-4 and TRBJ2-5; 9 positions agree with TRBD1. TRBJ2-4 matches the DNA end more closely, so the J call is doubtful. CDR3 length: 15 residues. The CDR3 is CASSPLGQGKNIQYF. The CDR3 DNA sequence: TGTGCCAGCAGCCCGCTAGGACAGGGGAAAAACATTCAGTACTTC.